Below are 16 T cell receptor beta chains sequenced from a single sample in a study of immune evolution from preneoplasia to lung adenocarcinoma. The data were produced by immunoSEQ multiplex PCR, yet TCRdb's version contains in-frame clones alone and is incomplete. The sample consists of 10,000 or so clones, about 85% of them appearing once. Source material: FFPE minimally invasive lung adenocarcinoma tissue. These receptors were taken from an older donor with lung adenocarcinoma.

The rearrangement uses TRBV6-1 and TRBJ1-1, with D unclear. The CDR3 is made up of 13 amino acids. Germline V CDR1 and CDR2: MNHNS, SASEGT. Trimming took off 0 bases at V and 6 bases at J, with 8 bases between the two ends. The CDR3 DNA sequence: TGTGCCAGCAGTGAAGCGATGAGATCTGAAGCTTTCTTT. Translated: CASSEAMRSEAFF.

The chain has TRBV28 and TRBJ2-7, with D tentatively TRBD1 (6 bases). Germline loops: CDR1 MDHEN, CDR2 SYDVKM. V gave up 9 bases and J gave up 2 bases, with 20 bases separating them. The CDR3 totals 15 residues. CDR3 amino acids: CASSPRDRRPYEQYF. DNA for the CDR3: TGTGCCAGTTCGCCCCGAGACAGGAGACCCTACGAGCAGTACTTC.

Regarding this clone: One junction end does not reproduce the germline sequence, and a read error may be involved. V is TRBV6-5 and J is TRBJ1-5, with D unclear. Germline loops: CDR1 MNHEY, CDR2 SVGAGI. This CDR3 is built from 15 residues. CDR3 DNA sequence: TGTGCCAGCAGCAAGGCTGGCAGTTACAATCAACCCCAGCATTTT. It encodes CASSKAGSYNQPQHF.

The V and J genes are TRBV9 and TRBJ2-4; TRBD1 matches 8 bases. Germline V gene lookup returns CDR1 SGDLS and CDR2 YYNGEE. CDR3 length: 15 residues. V trimming: 4 bases; J trimming: 6 bases; junction bases outside the gene matches: 9. The CDR3 loop is CASSPRSGQGNIQYF. Here the CDR3 DNA reads TGTGCCAGCAGCCCTCGTTCTGGACAGGGAAACATTCAGTACTTC. The full variable domain, rest sourced from reference TRBV9 and TRBJ2-4, is DSGVTQTPKHLITATGQRVTLRCSPRSGDLSVYWYQQSLDQGLQFLIQYYNGEERAKGNILERFSAQQFPDLHSELNLSSLELGDSALYFCASSPRSGQGNIQYFGAGTRLSVL.

This chain uses TRBV25-1 with TRBJ2-7; D is possibly TRBD1 (5 bases). The V end was cut by 5 bases, the J end by 3 bases, with 5 bases between. The CDR3 is 11 amino acids. Germline CDR1 is MGHDK and CDR2 is SYGVNS. The CDR3 spells CASSRGYEQYF. The CDR3 DNA sequence: TGTGCCAGCAGTAGGGGCTACGAGCAGTACTTC.

CDR3 amino acids: CASSNYTANEQFF. For the CDR3, the DNA is TGTGCCAGCAGTAATTACACGGCCAATGAGCAGTTCTTC. This chain joins TRBV5-4 and TRBJ2-1, with unresolved D. Germline V lookup: CDR1 SGHNT, CDR2 YYREEE (reference sequence). This CDR3 comprises 13 residues. V lost 5 bases, J lost 6 bases, and 12 bases lay in between.

This chain joins TRBV7-8 and TRBJ2-2; D unresolved. Trimming took 2 bases from V and 6 from J, leaving 13 bases between them. This CDR3 has 15 residues. Germline assignment: CDR1 SGHVS and CDR2 FQNEAQ. The CDR3 spells CASSLIARSAGELFF. The CDR3 nucleotides read TGTGCCAGCAGCTTAATTGCCAGGTCGGCCGGGGAGCTGTTTTTT.

The chain couples TRBV29-1 to TRBJ2-3; 9 bases map to TRBD2. J gave up 5 bases and V 2 bases, and 17 bases lay outside the gene matches. Per germline, CDR1 SQVTM and CDR2 ANQGSEA. This CDR3 comprises 18 residues. For the CDR3, the DNA is TGCAGCGTTGAACTCCCCCTTGGGTTAGCGGGAGTTAGAGATACGCAGTATTTT. Its protein is CSVELPLGLAGVRDTQYF.

The chain has TRBV7-8 and TRBJ2-5, with TRBD2 matching over 11 bases. CDR1 and CDR2 from the germline V gene are SGHVS and FQNEAQ. The CDR3 totals 17 residues. V lost 5 bases, J lost 4 bases, and 12 bases stayed unmatched. DNA for the CDR3: TGTGCCAGCAGCCCTCTCGTAGCGGGAGGGCCGCGAGAGACCCAGTACTTC. This translates into CASSPLVAGGPRETQYF.

The chain joins TRBV6-6 to TRBJ1-2; D unresolved. The CDR3 extends over 15 amino acids. Germline values: CDR1 MNHNY, CDR2 SVGAGI (reference sequence). Trimming took 3 bases from V and 4 from J, leaving 15 bases between them. Written as DNA, the CDR3 is TGTGCCAGCAGTTATGAGGCAGAGGAGGGCTATGGCTACACCTTC. It yields the protein CASSYEAEEGYGYTF.

This clone was detected only a few times. The chain carries TRBV6-1 and TRBJ2-7; 7 bases align to TRBD1. Germline V gene lookup returns CDR1 MNHNS and CDR2 SASEGT. This CDR3 is built from 14 residues. V shed 7 bases and J 3 bases; nucleotides not matched to a gene: 9. Written as DNA, the CDR3 is TGTGCCAGCACCCTCGAGGCAGGGGGCTACGAGCAGTACTTC. Protein: CASTLEAGGYEQYF.

The chain combines TRBV11-2 with TRBJ1-2; 7 bases match TRBD1. This CDR3 comprises 15 residues. V gave up 2 bases and J gave up 2 bases; unmatched junction bases: 5. Per the germline V gene, CDR1 is SGHAT and CDR2 is FQNNGV. Written as DNA, the CDR3 is TGTGCCAGCAGCTTAAACAGGGGACCAAACTATGGCTACACCTTC. It yields the protein CASSLNRGPNYGYTF.

The V and J genes are TRBV25-1 and TRBJ1-2; perhaps TRBD1 as D (6 bases). V was trimmed by 1 base and J by 4 bases, leaving 10 bases between them. The germline gives CDR1 MGHDK, CDR2 SYGVNS. CDR3 length: 14 amino acids. The CDR3 is CASSESAGVYGYTF. The DNA for the CDR3 is TGTGCCAGCAGTGAATCGGCAGGGGTCTATGGCTACACCTTC.

V and J are TRBV19 and TRBJ2-5, with D possibly matching TRBD2 (6 bases). The CDR3 loop spans 15 amino acids. V lost 6 bases and J 5 bases, leaving 19 bases between the germline ends. CDR1 is LNHDA and CDR2 is SQIVND in the germline V gene (reference sequence). This CDR3 reads CASRRGAYRMETQYF. CDR3 coding DNA: TGTGCCAGTAGGCGCGGGGCGTATCGGATGGAGACCCAGTACTTC.

The chain links TRBV6-4 to TRBJ2-7, with 7 bases matching TRBD2. V shed 3 bases, J shed 2 bases, and the junction held 10 bases outside the gene matches. Per germline, CDR1 MRHNA and CDR2 SNTAGT. The CDR3 extends over 16 amino acids. This chain's CDR3 is CASSERGGSVAYEQYF. The CDR3 DNA reads as TGTGCCAGCAGTGAAAGGGGCGGGAGTGTCGCCTACGAGCAGTACTTC.

This rearrangement joins TRBV30 to TRBJ1-4, with no clear D. Germline V gene sequence: CDR1 GTSNPN, CDR2 SVGIG (reference sequence). V lost 3 bases and J lost 6, with 17 bases in between. The CDR3 is made up of 15 amino acids. The CDR3 region is CAWSPPAHGDEKLFF. CDR3 DNA: TGTGCCTGGAGCCCCCCGGCCCACGGAGATGAAAAACTGTTTTTT. Full variable domain (missing parts from reference TRBV30 and TRBJ1-4): SQTIHQWPATLVQPVGSPLSLECTVEGTSNPNLYWYRQAAGRGLQLLFYSVGIGQISSEVPQNLSASRPQDRQFILSSKKLLLSDSGFYLCAWSPPAHGDEKLFFGSGTQLSVL.